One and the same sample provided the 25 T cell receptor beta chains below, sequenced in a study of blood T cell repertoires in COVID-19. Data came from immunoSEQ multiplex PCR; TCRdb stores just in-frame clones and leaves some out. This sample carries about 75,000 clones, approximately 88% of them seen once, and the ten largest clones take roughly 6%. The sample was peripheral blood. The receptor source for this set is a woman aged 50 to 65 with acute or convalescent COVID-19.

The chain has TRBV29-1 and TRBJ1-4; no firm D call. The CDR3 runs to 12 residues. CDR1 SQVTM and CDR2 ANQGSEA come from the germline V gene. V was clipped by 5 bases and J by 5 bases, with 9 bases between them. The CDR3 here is CSVSRGNEKLFF. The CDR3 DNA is TGCAGCGTTTCCCGGGGAAATGAAAAACTGTTTTTT.

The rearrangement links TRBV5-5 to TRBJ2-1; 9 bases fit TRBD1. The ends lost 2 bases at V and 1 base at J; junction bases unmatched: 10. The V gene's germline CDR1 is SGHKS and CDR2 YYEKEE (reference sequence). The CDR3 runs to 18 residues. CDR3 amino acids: CASSFITGGAGSYNEQFF. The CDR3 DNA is TGTGCCAGCAGCTTTATCACAGGGGGCGCAGGGTCCTACAATGAGCAGTTCTTC.

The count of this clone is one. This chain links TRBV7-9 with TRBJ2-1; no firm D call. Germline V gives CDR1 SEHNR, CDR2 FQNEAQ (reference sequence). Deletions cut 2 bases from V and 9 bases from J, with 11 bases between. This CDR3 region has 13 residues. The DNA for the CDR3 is TGTGCCAGCAGCTTATCCCCTACGGGTGAGCAGTTCTTC. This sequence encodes CASSLSPTGEQFF.

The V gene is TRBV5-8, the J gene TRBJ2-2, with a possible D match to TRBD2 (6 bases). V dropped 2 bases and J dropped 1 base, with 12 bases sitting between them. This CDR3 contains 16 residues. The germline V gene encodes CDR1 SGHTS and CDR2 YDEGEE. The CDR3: CASSFGSGKNTGELFF. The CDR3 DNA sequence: TGTGCCAGCAGCTTTGGTAGCGGCAAGAACACCGGGGAGCTGTTTTTT.

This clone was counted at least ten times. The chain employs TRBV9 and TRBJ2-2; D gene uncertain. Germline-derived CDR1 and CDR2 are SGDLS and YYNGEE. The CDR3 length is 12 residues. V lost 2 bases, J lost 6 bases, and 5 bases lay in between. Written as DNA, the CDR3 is TGTGCCAGCAGCGTTCCTGCCGGGGAGCTGTTTTTT. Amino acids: CASSVPAGELFF. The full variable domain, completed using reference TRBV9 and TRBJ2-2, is DSGVTQTPKHLITATGQRVTLRCSPRSGDLSVYWYQQSLDQGLQFLIQYYNGEERAKGNILERFSAQQFPDLHSELNLSSLELGDSALYFCASSVPAGELFFGEGSRLTVL.

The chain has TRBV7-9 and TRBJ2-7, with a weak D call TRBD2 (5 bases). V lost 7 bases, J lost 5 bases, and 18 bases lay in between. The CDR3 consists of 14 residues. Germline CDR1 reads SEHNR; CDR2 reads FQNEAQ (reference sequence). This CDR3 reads CASTRGSTNHEQYF. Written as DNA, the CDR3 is TGTGCCAGCACCCGTGGGAGTACGAACCACGAGCAGTACTTC.

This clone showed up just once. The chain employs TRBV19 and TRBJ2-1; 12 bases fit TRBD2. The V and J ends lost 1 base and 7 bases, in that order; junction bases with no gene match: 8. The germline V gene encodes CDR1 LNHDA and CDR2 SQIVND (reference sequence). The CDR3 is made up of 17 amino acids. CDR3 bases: TGTGCCAGTAGTATAGCCGTGACTAGCGGGAGTAAAAATGAGCAGTTCTTC. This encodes CASSIAVTSGSKNEQFF.

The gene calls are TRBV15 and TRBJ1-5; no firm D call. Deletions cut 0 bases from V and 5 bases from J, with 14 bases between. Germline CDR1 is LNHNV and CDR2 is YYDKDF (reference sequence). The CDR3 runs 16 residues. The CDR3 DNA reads TGTGCCACCAGCAGAGATGAGAGAGGCGATGATCAGCCCCAGCATTTT. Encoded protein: CATSRDERGDDQPQHF. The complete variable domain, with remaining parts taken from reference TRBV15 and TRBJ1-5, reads DAMVIQNPRYQVTQFGKPVTLSCSQTLNHNVMYWYQQKSSQAPKLLFHYYDKDFNNEADTPDNFQSRRPNTSFCFLDIRSPGLGDTAMYLCATSRDERGDDQPQHFGDGTRLSIL.

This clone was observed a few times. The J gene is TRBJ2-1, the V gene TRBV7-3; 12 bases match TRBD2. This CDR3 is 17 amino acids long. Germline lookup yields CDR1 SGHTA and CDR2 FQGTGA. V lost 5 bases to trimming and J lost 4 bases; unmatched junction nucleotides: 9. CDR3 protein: CASSPQLAGGLYNEQFF. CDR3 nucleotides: TGTGCCAGCAGCCCCCAACTAGCGGGGGGACTGTACAATGAGCAGTTCTTC.

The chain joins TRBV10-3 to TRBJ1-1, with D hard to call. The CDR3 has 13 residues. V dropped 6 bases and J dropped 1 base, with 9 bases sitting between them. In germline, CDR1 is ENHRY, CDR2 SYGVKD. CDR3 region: CAISLGENTEAFF. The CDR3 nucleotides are TGTGCCATCAGCCTGGGAGAGAACACTGAAGCTTTCTTT.

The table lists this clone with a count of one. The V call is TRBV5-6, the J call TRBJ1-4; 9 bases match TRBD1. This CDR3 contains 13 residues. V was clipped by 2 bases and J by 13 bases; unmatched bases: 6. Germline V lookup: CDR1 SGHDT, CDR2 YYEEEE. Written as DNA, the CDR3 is TGTGCCAGCAGCTTCACGGACAGGGGTGGACTGTTTTTT. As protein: CASSFTDRGGLFF.

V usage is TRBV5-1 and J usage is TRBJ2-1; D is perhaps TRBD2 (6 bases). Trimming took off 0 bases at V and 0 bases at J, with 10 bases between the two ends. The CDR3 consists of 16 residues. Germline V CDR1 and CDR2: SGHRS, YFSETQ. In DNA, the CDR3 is TGCGCCAGCAGCTTGGATTTCGGGAGCTCCTACAATGAGCAGTTCTTC. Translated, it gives CASSLDFGSSYNEQFF.

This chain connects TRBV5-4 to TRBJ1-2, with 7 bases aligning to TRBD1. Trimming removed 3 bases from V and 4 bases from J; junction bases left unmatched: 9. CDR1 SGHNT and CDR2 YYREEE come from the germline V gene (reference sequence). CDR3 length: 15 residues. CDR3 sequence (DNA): TGTGCCAGCAGCTCGTTACCGGGACAGACCTATGGCTACACCTTC. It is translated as CASSSLPGQTYGYTF.

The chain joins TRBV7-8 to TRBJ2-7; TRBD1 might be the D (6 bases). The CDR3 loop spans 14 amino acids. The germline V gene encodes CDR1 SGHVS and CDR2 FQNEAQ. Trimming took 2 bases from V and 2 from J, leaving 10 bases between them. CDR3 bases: TGTGCCAGCAGCTTACTGGGGGCCACCTACGAGCAGTACTTC. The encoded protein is CASSLLGATYEQYF.

DNA for the CDR3: TGTGCCAGCAGCGACAGGGGATATCCTGGGGCCAACGTCCTGACTTTC. Protein: CASSDRGYPGANVLTF. The chain combines TRBV6-6 with TRBJ2-6; 8 positions agree with TRBD1. The length of the CDR3 is 16 residues. Germline trimming cut 6 bases from V and 2 bases from J; bases unmatched to any gene: 6. The V gene's germline CDR1 is MNHNY and CDR2 SVGAGI (reference sequence).

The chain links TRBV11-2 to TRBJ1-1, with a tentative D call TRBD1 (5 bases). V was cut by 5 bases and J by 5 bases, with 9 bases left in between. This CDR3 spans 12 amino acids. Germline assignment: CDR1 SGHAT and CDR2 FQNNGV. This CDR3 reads CASSPAGTEAFF. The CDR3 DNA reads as TGTGCCAGCAGCCCCGCAGGGACTGAAGCTTTCTTT.

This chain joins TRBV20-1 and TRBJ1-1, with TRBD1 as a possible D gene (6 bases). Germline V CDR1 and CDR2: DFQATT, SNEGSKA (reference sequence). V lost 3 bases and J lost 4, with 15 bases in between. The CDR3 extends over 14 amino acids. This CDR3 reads CSASKGGPRTEAFF. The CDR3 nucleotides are TGCAGTGCTAGTAAAGGGGGTCCGCGCACTGAAGCTTTCTTT.

The CDR3, as DNA: TGTGCCAGCAGTTCGGGGAATGAGGGTAGCCCAGATACGCAGTATTTT. Translating gives CASSSGNEGSPDTQYF. The genes are TRBV28 and TRBJ2-3, with D possibly TRBD2 on 5 matching bases. Looked up from germline, CDR1 is MDHEN and CDR2 is SYDVKM. V lost 4 bases and J lost 4, with 18 bases in between. CDR3 length: 16 residues.

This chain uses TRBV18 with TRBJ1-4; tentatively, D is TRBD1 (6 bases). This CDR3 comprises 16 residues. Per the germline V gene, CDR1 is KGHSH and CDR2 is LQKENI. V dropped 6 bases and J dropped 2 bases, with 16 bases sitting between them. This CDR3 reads CASSQNRAGTNEKLFF. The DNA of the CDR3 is TGTGCCAGCTCTCAAAACAGGGCGGGCACTAATGAAAAACTGTTTTTT. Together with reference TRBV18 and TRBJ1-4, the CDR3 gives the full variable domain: NAGVMQNPRHLVRRRGQEARLRCSPMKGHSHVYWYRQLPEEGLKFMVYLQKENIIDESGMPKERFSAEFPKEGPSILRIQQVVRGDSAAYFCASSQNRAGTNEKLFFGSGTQLSVL.

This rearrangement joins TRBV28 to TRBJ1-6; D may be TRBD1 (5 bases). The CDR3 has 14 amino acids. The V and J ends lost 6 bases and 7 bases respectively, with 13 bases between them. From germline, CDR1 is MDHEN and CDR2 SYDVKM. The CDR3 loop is CASRQGPGNSPLHF. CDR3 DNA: TGTGCCAGCAGGCAGGGTCCGGGCAATTCACCCCTCCACTTT.

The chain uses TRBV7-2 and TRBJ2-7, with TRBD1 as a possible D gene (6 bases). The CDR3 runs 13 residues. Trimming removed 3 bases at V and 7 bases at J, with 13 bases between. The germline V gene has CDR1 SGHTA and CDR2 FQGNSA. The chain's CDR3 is CASSFTGSREQYF. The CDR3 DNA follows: TGTGCCAGCAGCTTTACAGGGTCCCGGGAGCAGTACTTC.

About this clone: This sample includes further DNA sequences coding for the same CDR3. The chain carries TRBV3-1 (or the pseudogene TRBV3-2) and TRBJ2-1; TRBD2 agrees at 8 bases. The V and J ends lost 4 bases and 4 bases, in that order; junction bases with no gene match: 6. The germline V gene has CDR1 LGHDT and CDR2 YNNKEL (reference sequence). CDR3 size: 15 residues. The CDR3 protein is CASSPRGGDYNEQFF. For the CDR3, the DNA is TGTGCCAGCAGCCCCCGGGGGGGGGATTACAATGAGCAGTTCTTC.

The CDR3 protein is CASSLVGTGGNTGELFF. The CDR3 DNA reads TGCGCCAGCAGCTTGGTTGGGACAGGGGGAAACACCGGGGAGCTGTTTTTT. The chain couples TRBV5-1 to TRBJ2-2, with TRBD1 matching 11 bases. Germline V CDR1 and CDR2: SGHRS, YFSETQ. This CDR3 comprises 17 residues. The V and J ends lost 0 bases and 2 bases, in that order; junction bases with no gene match: 3.

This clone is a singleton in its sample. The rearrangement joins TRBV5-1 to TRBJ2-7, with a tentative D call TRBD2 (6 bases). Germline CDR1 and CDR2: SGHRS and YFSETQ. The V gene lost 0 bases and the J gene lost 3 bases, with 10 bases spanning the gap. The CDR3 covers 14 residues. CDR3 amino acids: CASSLARGNYEQYF. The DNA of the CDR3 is TGCGCCAGCAGCTTGGCCCGCGGGAACTACGAGCAGTACTTC.

CDR3 residues: CASSSTLTSTGGLYEQYF. The CDR3 coding sequence is TGTGCCAGCAGCTCAACACTCACCTCGACAGGGGGCTTGTACGAGCAGTACTTC. The chain is built from TRBV5-5 and TRBJ2-7, with 10 positions matching TRBD1. Germline V CDR1 and CDR2: SGHKS, YYEKEE (reference sequence). With V trimmed by 3 bases and J by 4 bases, 16 bases remained unmatched. The CDR3 loop spans 18 amino acids. The variable domain in full, completed from reference TRBV5-5 and TRBJ2-7, reads DAGVTQSPTHLIKTRGQQVTLRCSPISGHKSVSWYQQVLGQGPQFIFQYYEKEERGRGNFPDRFSARQFPNYSSELNVNALLLGDSALYLCASSSTLTSTGGLYEQYFGPGTRLTVT.